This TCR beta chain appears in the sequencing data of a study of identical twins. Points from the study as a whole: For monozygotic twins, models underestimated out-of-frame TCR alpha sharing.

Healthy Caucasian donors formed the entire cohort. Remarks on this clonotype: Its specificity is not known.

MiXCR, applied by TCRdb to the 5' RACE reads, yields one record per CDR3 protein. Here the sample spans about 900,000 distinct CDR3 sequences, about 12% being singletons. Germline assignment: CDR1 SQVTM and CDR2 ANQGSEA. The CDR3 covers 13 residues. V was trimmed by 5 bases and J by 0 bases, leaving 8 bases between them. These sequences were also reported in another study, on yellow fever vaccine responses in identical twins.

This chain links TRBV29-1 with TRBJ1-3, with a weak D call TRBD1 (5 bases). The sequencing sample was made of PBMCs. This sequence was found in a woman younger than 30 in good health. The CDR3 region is CSVQTGSGNTIYF. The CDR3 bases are TGCAGCGTTCAAACAGGCTCTGGAAACACCATATATTTT.